This T cell receptor beta chain was identified in a study of blood T cell repertoires in COVID-19. Study-level information: The study drew acute and convalescent COVID-19 samples from the United States, Italy and Spain. In each case, the material was cDNA or gDNA derived from T cells, B-cell-depleted T cells, or PBMCs.

Germline-derived CDR1 and CDR2 are SEHNR and FQNEAQ (reference sequence). After removal of 5 bases from V and 4 bases from J, the junction contained 1 base not matched to a gene. The CDR3 has 14 amino acids. Original handling: How many nucleated cells were present was estimated from reference gene primer amplification. Profiling relied on immunoSEQ multiplex PCR, and the TCRdb table lists in-frame clones only, not all of them. The V and J calls and clone size come from that table; D and trimming were worked out from the DNA. Of 75,000 to 90,000 clones in the sample, roughly nine tenths were seen once.

The TCR sequence derives from a middle-aged man with active or convalescent COVID-19. The chain uses TRBV7-9 and TRBJ2-3; 12 bases align to TRBD1. The sequenced material came from peripheral blood. The CDR3 here is CASSGTGGADTQYF. In nucleotides, the CDR3 is TGTGCCAGCAGCGGGACAGGGGGCGCAGATACGCAGTATTTT. The full variable domain, rest sourced from reference TRBV7-9 and TRBJ2-3, is DTGVSQNPRHKITKRGQNVTFRCDPISEHNRLYWYRQTLGQGPEFLTYFQNEAQLEKSRLLSDRFSAERPKGSFSTLEIQRTEQGDSAMYLCASSGTGGADTQYFGPGTRLTVL.